Listed below are T cell receptor beta chains from one sample, sequenced in a study of Tregs in tolerant kidney transplant recipients. Assay: immunoSEQ multiplex PCR; the TCRdb copy retains only in-frame clones and omits some. The table lists some 70,000 clones, 80% to 95% of them singletons. The starting material was CD8+ T cells from blood, obtained before the transplant. These TCRs come from a human donor who received a combined kidney and bone marrow transplant. Each CDR3 is given with its conserved first and last residue. The D gene is left open where the match is weak. The listing skips clone size in some rows; elsewhere it reads once, few, many or a size class.

>-|TRBV10-3|-|TRBJ1-2
CAISEYRAGYTF
TGTGCCATCAGTGAGTACAGGGCTGGCTACACCTTC
>-|TRBV7-3|-|TRBJ2-2
CASSSNMGELFF
TGTGCCAGCAGCTCTAATATGGGGGAGCTGTTTTTT
>-|TRBV4-3|TRBD1|TRBJ1-2
CASSQERTGDGYTF
TGCGCCAGCAGCCAAGAAAGGACAGGGGATGGCTACACCTTC
>-|TRBV5-1|-|TRBJ2-5
CASSFRRVLETQYF
TGCGCCAGCAGCTTCCGCAGGGTTTTAGAGACCCAGTACTTC
>-|TRBV14|TRBD2|TRBJ2-7
CASSPWTGLAGVRYEQYF
TGTGCCAGCAGCCCCTGGACGGGACTAGCGGGAGTTAGGTACGAGCAGTACTTC
>-|TRBV19|-|TRBJ2-1
CASSIMYRAGQFF
TGTGCCAGTAGTATAATGTACAGGGCTGGGCAGTTCTTC
>-|TRBV2|-|TRBJ2-1
CASNWRTDYNEQFF
TGTGCCAGCAATTGGCGGACTGATTACAATGAGCAGTTCTTC
>once|TRBV4-1|-|TRBJ2-1
CASSQDSRGGNEQFF
TGCGCCAGCAGCCAAGACTCCAGAGGAGGCAATGAGCAGTTCTTC
>-|TRBV9|-|TRBJ1-1
CASSAAGPLTSAFF
TGTGCCAGCAGCGCCGCCGGCCCTTTGACATCAGCTTTCTTT
>-|TRBV4-1|-|TRBJ2-1
CASSHDSFYNEQFF
TGCGCCAGCAGCCATGACAGTTTCTACAATGAGCAGTTCTTC
>-|TRBV19|-|TRBJ2-5
CASSIFGLRGETQYF
TGTGCCAGTAGTATTTTCGGACTCAGAGGAGAGACCCAGTACTTC
>-|TRBV6-6|TRBD2|TRBJ2-1
CASSQLAGELDEQFF
TGTGCCAGCAGCCAACTAGCGGGAGAACTCGATGAGCAGTTCTTC
>-|TRBV6-5|-|TRBJ2-2
CASSYGLNADGELFF
TGTGCCAGCAGTTACGGGCTGAATGCTGACGGGGAGCTGTTTTTT
>-|TRBV5-8|-|TRBJ1-3
CASSLVVRGTTGNTIYF
TGTGCCAGCAGCTTGGTGGTCAGGGGAACCACTGGAAACACCATATATTTT
>-|TRBV4-3|TRBD2|TRBJ2-1
CASSSGRGAYNEQFF
TGCGCCAGCAGCTCCGGTCGGGGGGCCTACAATGAGCAGTTCTTC
>-|TRBV9|-|TRBJ2-1
CASRAGAYNEQFF
TGTGCCAGCAGGGCAGGGGCTTACAATGAGCAGTTCTTC
>once|TRBV4-3|-|TRBJ2-7
CASSQEGNSYEQYF
TGCGCCAGCAGCCAAGAGGGCAACTCCTACGAGCAGTACTTC
>few|TRBV13|TRBD2|TRBJ2-1
CASSPTSGMVPSYNEQFF
TGTGCCAGCAGCCCGACTAGCGGGATGGTACCCTCCTACAATGAGCAGTTCTTC
>-|TRBV4-3|TRBD1|TRBJ1-2
CASSQEGQGGIRNGYTF
TGCGCCAGCAGCCAAGAGGGACAGGGGGGAATTCGGAATGGCTACACCTTC
>-|TRBV9|TRBD1|TRBJ1-2
CASSVAGQGPLGYTF
TGTGCCAGCAGCGTAGCAGGACAGGGTCCGTTGGGCTACACCTTC
>-|TRBV19|-|TRBJ1-6
CASSSSVYNSPLHF
TGTGCCAGTAGTAGCTCAGTTTATAATTCACCCCTCCACTTT
>-|TRBV2|TRBD2|TRBJ2-3
CASSENLAGGDTQYF
TGTGCCAGCAGTGAAAACTTGGCGGGAGGCGATACGCAGTATTTT
>-|TRBV7-6|-|TRBJ1-3
CASSHPVAGNTIYF
TGTGCCAGCAGCCACCCAGTGGCTGGAAACACCATATATTTT
>few|TRBV7-3|-|TRBJ2-1
CASSLPGWDEQFF
TGTGCCAGCAGCCTGCCGGGATGGGATGAGCAGTTCTTC
>-|TRBV28|-|TRBJ1-5
CASSPPGSQPQHF
TGTGCCAGCAGTCCCCCGGGAAGTCAGCCCCAGCATTTT
>-|TRBV6-6|-|TRBJ2-7
CASSYSNSGAYYEQYF
TGTGCCAGCAGTTACTCGAACAGCGGAGCATACTACGAGCAGTACTTC
>-|TRBV5-6|TRBD1|TRBJ2-2
CASSLGTGGAGELFF
TGTGCCAGCAGCTTGGGGACAGGGGGAGCCGGGGAGCTGTTTTTT
>once|TRBV27|-|TRBJ2-2
CASSLGQNTGELFF
TGTGCCAGCAGTTTGGGACAGAACACCGGGGAGCTGTTTTTT
>-|TRBV6-4|TRBD2|TRBJ2-7
CASSESSGISYEQYF
TGTGCCAGCAGTGAAAGTAGCGGGATCTCCTACGAGCAGTACTTC
>-|TRBV7-6|-|TRBJ1-3
CASSLGPGFGNTIYF
TGTGCCAGCAGCTTAGGCCCAGGGTTTGGAAACACCATATATTTT
>-|TRBV9|-|TRBJ2-7
CASSISSSVAYEQYF
TGTGCCAGCAGCATCTCATCTAGCGTTGCCTACGAGCAGTACTTC
>-|TRBV27|TRBD2|TRBJ2-7
CASSSPLAGGREQYF
TGTGCCAGCAGTTCCCCTCTAGCGGGGGGGCGCGAGCAGTACTTC
>-|TRBV4-3|TRBD2|TRBJ2-7
CASSQGASGWDEQYF
TGCGCCAGCAGCCAAGGGGCTAGCGGTTGGGACGAGCAGTACTTC
>-|TRBV5-6|-|TRBJ2-5
CASSPPRGETQYF
TGTGCCAGCAGCCCCCCACGGGGTGAGACCCAGTACTTC
>-|TRBV9|-|TRBJ1-6
CASSSTGSYNSPLHF
TGTGCCAGCAGCTCCACAGGGTCCTATAATTCCCCCCTCCACTTT
>-|TRBV5-4|TRBD1|TRBJ2-3
CASSFGTGATDTQYF
TGTGCCAGCAGCTTCGGGACAGGGGCAACAGATACGCAGTATTTT
>-|TRBV9|TRBD2|TRBJ2-3
CASSVNLAGGLSDTQYF
TGTGCCAGCAGCGTAAACCTAGCGGGAGGTTTGTCAGATACGCAGTATTTT
>once|TRBV30|-|TRBJ1-3
CAWGGVSGLGSSGNTIYF
TGTGCCTGGGGGGGGGTTTCGGGGCTGGGAAGCTCTGGAAACACCATATATTTT
>-|TRBV7-9|TRBD2|TRBJ2-5
CASSLGSGGETQYF
TGTGCCAGCAGCTTAGGTAGCGGGGGAGAGACCCAGTACTTC
>-|TRBV4-2|TRBD2|TRBJ2-5
CASSQEAGGPKETQYF
TGTGCCAGCAGCCAAGAGGCGGGAGGCCCCAAAGAGACCCAGTACTTC
>-|TRBV9|TRBD2|TRBJ2-7
CASSRASGNYEQYF
TGTGCCAGCAGCCGGGCTAGCGGAAACTACGAGCAGTACTTC
>-|TRBV4-1|TRBD2|TRBJ2-7
CASSQLIAGYYEQYF
TGCGCCAGCAGCCAACTTATAGCGGGATATTACGAGCAGTACTTC
>-|TRBV9|-|TRBJ1-1
CASSVYSSDTEAFF
TGTGCCAGCAGCGTATACTCTAGTGACACTGAAGCTTTCTTT
>few|TRBV2|-|TRBJ2-7
CASSGQTYEQYF
TGTGCCAGCAGTGGCCAGACCTACGAGCAGTACTTC
>-|TRBV19|-|TRBJ2-2
CASTLNTGELFF
TGTGCCAGTACCCTGAACACCGGGGAGCTGTTTTTT
>-|TRBV4-2|-|TRBJ2-1
CASSQVSGLHNEQFF
TGTGCCAGCAGCCAAGTTTCCGGACTACACAATGAGCAGTTCTTC
>-|TRBV7-9|-|TRBJ2-7
CASARVLTTEQYF
TGTGCCAGCGCCCGGGTCCTAACCACCGAGCAGTACTTC
>-|TRBV7-3|TRBD2|TRBJ2-4
CASSTSDGTSLPRRNIQYF
TGTGCCAGCAGCACATCGGACGGGACTAGCCTTCCTAGGAGGAACATTCAGTACTTC
>once|TRBV19|-|TRBJ1-5
CASSFLPEQPQHF
TGTGCCAGTAGTTTTCTTCCGGAGCAGCCCCAGCATTTT
>-|TRBV12-5|-|TRBJ2-7
CASGISSYEQYF
TGTGCTAGTGGTATTAGCTCCTACGAGCAGTACTTC
>-|TRBV6-1|-|TRBJ2-2
CASTRRGAGELFF
TGTGCCAGCACTCGCAGGGGGGCCGGGGAGCTGTTTTTT
>-|TRBV19|-|TRBJ1-2
CASSMALSGAGWYGYTF
TGTGCCAGTAGTATGGCCCTGTCCGGCGCGGGCTGGTATGGCTACACCTTC